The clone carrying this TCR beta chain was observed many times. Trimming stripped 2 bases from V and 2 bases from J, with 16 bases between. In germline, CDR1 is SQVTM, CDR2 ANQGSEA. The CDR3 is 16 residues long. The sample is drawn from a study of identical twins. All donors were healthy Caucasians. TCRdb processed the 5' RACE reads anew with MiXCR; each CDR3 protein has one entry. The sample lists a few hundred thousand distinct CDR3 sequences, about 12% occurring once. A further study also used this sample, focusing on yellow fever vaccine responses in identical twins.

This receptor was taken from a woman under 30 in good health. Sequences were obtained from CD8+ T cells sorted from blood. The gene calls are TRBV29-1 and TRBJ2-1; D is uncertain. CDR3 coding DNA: TGCAGCGTTGAATACTTGGCAGGCCCTACCTACAATGAGCAGTTCTTC. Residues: CSVEYLAGPTYNEQFF.